A single sample is the source of the 15 T cell receptor delta chains below, sequenced in a study of gamma-delta chains in newborns, infants, children (dated by TCRdb to about 2019). The data were produced on an Illumina MiSeq. Identical DNA sequences were merged into single rows after TCRdb reprocessed the public reads with CATT. This sample lists about 4,200 delta-chain clones; approximately 14% were detected once. The top ten clones comprise around 7.9% of the sample. The sample was blood. The receptors were sampled from a child who was a newborn, infant or young child, either healthy, febrile or measles-vaccinated (not recorded which).

There are a few counts of this clone. The junction departs from the called germline gene at one end, perhaps through a read error. The V and J genes are TRDV1 and TRDJ1, with 10 nucleotides matching TRDD3. The CDR3 extends over 23 amino acids. CDR1 is TSWWSYY, CDR2 QGS, per germline. The CDR3 is CAPGELSGPLQYWGIFYTDKLIF. The CDR3 region has the DNA TGTGCTCCTGGGGAACTTAGCGGCCCACTCCAGTACTGGGGGATCTTCTACACCGATAAACTCATCTTT.

In this sample, this clone turned up a few times. The chain couples TRDV2 to TRDJ1; D is possibly TRDD3 (5 bases). The J gene is absent in TCRdb and was assigned here via DNA matching to germline. There are 17 residues in the CDR3. Trimming stripped 3 bases from V and 2 bases from J, with 21 bases between. Germline CDR1 reads GEAIGNYY; CDR2 reads EKD. The CDR3 sequence: CACDSSTRGRRTDKLIF. CDR3 nucleotides: TGTGCCTGTGACTCAAGTACTCGGGGGCGTAGAACCGATAAACTCATCTTT.

This clone was picked up a small number of times. TCRdb pairs this DNA with a much larger clone's protein that differs at residue 8, likely a read error; the protein shown was translated from the DNA. The chain has TRDV2 and TRDJ1; 9 bases map to TRDD3. The ends lost 0 bases at V and 0 bases at J; junction bases unmatched: 13. CDR1 and CDR2 from the germline V gene are GEAIGNYY and EKD. CDR3 length: 19 amino acids. CDR3 coding DNA: TGTGCCTGTGACACCCTTCCTAATACTGGGGGAGCCTACACCGATAAACTCATCTTT. As protein: CACDTLPNTGGAYTDKLIF.

The V gene is given as TRDV2, and no J gene call is available; the table's D call of TRDD3 was not tested on the DNA. CDR1 and CDR2 (germline): GEAIGNYY, EKD. The CDR3 consists of 17 residues. The CDR3 DNA reads TGTGCCTGTGACAACGGAATGGGGGATACGGACACCGATAAAACCATCTTT. Residues: CACDNGMGDTDTDKTIF.

This clone showed up just a few times. TCRdb's protein for this DNA is that of a much larger clone and differs from the translation at residue 12, likely a read error; the protein shown is the DNA translation. The chain is built from TRDV2 and TRDJ1, with D uncertain. The germline CDR1 and CDR2 sequences are GEAIGNYY and EKD. CDR3 length: 15 residues. The CDR3 loop is CACDTVGLHTDQLIF. In DNA, the CDR3 is TGTGCCTGTGACACCGTAGGGCTTCACACCGATCAACTCATCTTT.

This clone was picked up a small number of times. With a far larger clone one base away, a read error is the likely cause. The chain joins TRDV2 to TRDJ1, with TRDD3 identical over 9 bases. CDR1 is GEAIGNYY, CDR2 EKD, per germline. The CDR3 runs to 20 residues. CDR3 region: CARDILTPHTGGPTTDKLIF. Here the CDR3 DNA reads TGTGCCCGTGACATCCTTACCCCTCATACTGGGGGACCCACCACCGATAAACTCATCTTT.

There are a few counts of this clone. One end of the junction does not line up with germline, which may come from a read error. This chain joins TRDV2 and TRDJ3; 8 bases align to TRDD3. The V gene's germline CDR1 is GEAIGNYY and CDR2 EKD. The CDR3 is 24 residues long. The CDR3 bases are TGTGCCTGTGACCGGCTAGAGACCACGCCGCTTACTGGGGGTAGCTCCTGGGGCACCCGACAGATGTTTTTC. It specifies CACDRLETTPLTGGSSWGTRQMFF.

This clone rates as medium-sized. Compared with germline, one end of the junction differs, possibly owing to a read error. The gene calls are TRDV2 and TRDJ3, with TRDD3 matching 10 bases. This CDR3 comprises 20 residues. Germline V lookup: CDR1 GEAIGNYY, CDR2 EKD. CDR3 amino acids: CACDTVMGDTLSWDTRQTFF. The CDR3 DNA reads TGTGCCTGTGACACCGTGATGGGGGATACCCTCTCCTGGGACACCCGACAGACGTTTTTC.

In its sample, this clone is medium-sized. Other DNA sequences in this specimen translate into the identical CDR3. V gene TRDV2 combines with J gene TRDJ1, with 12 bases matching TRDD3. V trimming: 5 bases; J trimming: 0 bases; junction bases outside the gene matches: 21. The germline V gene encodes CDR1 GEAIGNYY and CDR2 EKD. The CDR3 spans 21 residues. The CDR3 spells CACVPLPTLLGDTGDTDKLIF. The CDR3 nucleotides read TGTGCCTGTGTGCCCCTTCCTACATTACTGGGGGATACCGGGGACACCGATAAACTCATCTTT.

A note on this clone: Possible read error: a much larger clone is one base away. This sequence joins TRDV1 and TRDJ1, with TRDD3 matching 13 bases. Germline CDR1 and CDR2: TSWWSYY and QGS. CDR3 length equals 23 residues. The CDR3 spells CALEELTPHDITGGYAFGDKLIF. The CDR3 DNA is TGTGCTCTTGAGGAACTAACCCCACACGACATTACTGGGGGATACGCGTTCGGCGATAAACTCATCTTT.

There are a few counts of this clone. TCRdb pairs this DNA with a much larger clone's protein that differs at residue 6, likely a read error; the protein shown was translated from the DNA. The chain combines TRDV2 with TRDJ1, with 7 nucleotides matching TRDD3. J was trimmed by 3 bases and V by 1 base; bases with no gene match: 13. The CDR3 extends over 17 amino acids. Germline V gene sequence: CDR1 GEAIGNYY, CDR2 EKD. CDR3 in amino acids: CACDTAPSTGVSDKLIF. The DNA for the CDR3 is TGTGCCTGTGACACTGCTCCAAGTACTGGGGTTTCCGATAAACTCATCTTT.

Notes on this clone: One base separates it from a far larger clone, so it is likely a read error. Other DNA sequences in this sample translate to the same CDR3. This chain links TRDV2 with TRDJ1, with TRDD3 identical over 13 bases. Germline CDR1 is GEAIGNYY and CDR2 is EKD. The CDR3 is 18 amino acids. In DNA form, the CDR3 reads TGTGCCTGCGACACCTTGGAATTTACTGGGGGATACGGCGATAAACTCATCTTT. It translates to CACDTLEFTGGYGDKLIF.

Comments on this clone: TCRdb's protein, taken from a much larger clone, differs from this DNA's translation at residue 3, likely owing to a read error; the protein displayed comes from the DNA. This chain links TRDV2 with TRDJ3, with D perhaps TRDD3 (6 bases). Germline assignment: CDR1 GEAIGNYY and CDR2 EKD. The CDR3 length is 17 residues. The CDR3 protein is CARDSTGSSWDTRQMFF. The CDR3 nucleotides are TGTGCCCGTGACAGTACTGGGAGCTCCTGGGACACCCGACAGATGTTTTTC.

Comment on this clone: A read error may produce the germline difference seen at one junction end. J is TRDJ1 and V is TRDV2, with D unresolved. The J gene comes from matching the DNA to germline here; TCRdb lacks it. Germline V lookup: CDR1 GEAIGNYY, CDR2 EKD. The CDR3 is made up of 16 amino acids. The DNA for the CDR3 is TGTGCCTGGGACACCGTCGGGGTGGAGTACACCGATAAACTCATCTTT. Translation: CAWDTVGVEYTDKLIF.

Of note for this clone: The protein that TCRdb holds for this DNA derives from a much larger clone and differs from the translated DNA at residue 12, which likely indicates a read error; the protein shown here is translated from the DNA. This chain joins TRDV2 and TRDJ3; 12 bases match TRDD3. Germline V gene sequence: CDR1 GEAIGNYY, CDR2 EKD. The CDR3 runs 18 residues. The CDR3 spells CACDTVLGDTWGTRQMFF. CDR3 sequence (DNA): TGTGCCTGTGACACCGTACTGGGGGATACCTGGGGCACCCGACAGATGTTTTTC.